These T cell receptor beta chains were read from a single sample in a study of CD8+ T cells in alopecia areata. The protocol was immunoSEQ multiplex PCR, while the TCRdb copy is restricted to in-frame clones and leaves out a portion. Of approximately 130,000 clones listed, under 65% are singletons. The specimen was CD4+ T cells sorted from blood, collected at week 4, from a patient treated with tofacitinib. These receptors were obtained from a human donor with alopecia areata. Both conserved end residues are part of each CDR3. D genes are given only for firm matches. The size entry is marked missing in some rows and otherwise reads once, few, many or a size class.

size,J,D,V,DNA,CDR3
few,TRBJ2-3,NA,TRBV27,TGTGCCAGCAGTTTCCATCGCATCTCGCAGGGTATCCGACTAGGGATCACAGATACGCAGTATTTT,CASSFHRISQGIRLGITDTQYF
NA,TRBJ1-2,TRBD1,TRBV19,TGTGCCAGTAATGACAGGGGCTCTGGTGGCTACACCTTC,CASNDRGSGGYTF
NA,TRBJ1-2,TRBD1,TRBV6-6,TGTGCCAGCAGTTACGAGGGGGCGCGGCGTGGCTACACCTTC,CASSYEGARRGYTF
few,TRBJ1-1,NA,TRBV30,TGTGCCTGGAGTGGCGGGAACACTGAAGCTTTCTTT,CAWSGGNTEAFF
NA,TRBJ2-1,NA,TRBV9,TGTGCCAGCAGCCCCCAAGACCTCTACAATGAGCAGTTCTTC,CASSPQDLYNEQFF
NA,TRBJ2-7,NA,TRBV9,TGTGCCAGCAGCGTAGTCGGGGTGGGGAGCGAGCAGTACTTC,CASSVVGVGSEQYF
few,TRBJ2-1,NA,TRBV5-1,TGCGCCAGCAGCTTGGCGGAGAATGAGCAGTTCTTC,CASSLAENEQFF
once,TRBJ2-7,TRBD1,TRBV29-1,TGCAGCGTGATCCCGACAGGGGGCTACGAGCAGTACTTC,CSVIPTGGYEQYF
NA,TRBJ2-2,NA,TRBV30,TGTGCCTGGAGTGTCGGACAGAACACCGGGGAGCTGTTTTTT,CAWSVGQNTGELFF
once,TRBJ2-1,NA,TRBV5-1,TGCGCCAGCACCGCGACAGACCCCTACAATGAGCAGTTCTTC,CASTATDPYNEQFF
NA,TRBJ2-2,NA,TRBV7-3,TGTGCCAGCAGCCCGATGGGAGCCGTGCATAGCGGGGAGCTGTTTTTT,CASSPMGAVHSGELFF
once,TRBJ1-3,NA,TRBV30,TGTGCCTGGAGTGGCCCACGCCCTGGAAACACCATATATTTT,CAWSGPRPGNTIYF
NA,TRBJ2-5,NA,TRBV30,TGTGCCTGGAGTGTAGGTAGCCGCGAGACCCAGTACTTC,CAWSVGSRETQYF
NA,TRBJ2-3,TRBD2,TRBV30,TGTGCCTGGAGTGTACGGGCGGGAGCCCGCACAGATACGCAGTATTTT,CAWSVRAGARTDTQYF
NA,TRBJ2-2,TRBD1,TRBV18,TGTGCCAGCTCACCACGGGGCCGGGACAGGACCGGGGAGCTGTTTTTT,CASSPRGRDRTGELFF
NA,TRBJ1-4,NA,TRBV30,TGTGCCTGGAGTCAACGCGGGGTTGAAAAACTGTTTTTT,CAWSQRGVEKLFF
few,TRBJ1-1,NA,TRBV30,TGTGCCCTTGGAGGTAACACTGAAGCTTTCTTT,CALGGNTEAFF
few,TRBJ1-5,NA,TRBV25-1,TGTGCCAGCAGTGACGGATCGTGGAAGTTGGGTCAGCCCCAGCATTTT,CASSDGSWKLGQPQHF
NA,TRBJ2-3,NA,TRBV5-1,TGCGCCAGCAGCACCATAGCGGCAGATACGCAGTATTTT,CASSTIAADTQYF
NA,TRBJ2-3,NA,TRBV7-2,TGTGCCAGCAGCTTAACCGGGTATTCCTTCACAGATACGCAGTATTTT,CASSLTGYSFTDTQYF
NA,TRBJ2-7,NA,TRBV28,TGTGCCAGCACTAAAAGGGGCCTCAGGGATGGCGACGAGCAGTACTTC,CASTKRGLRDGDEQYF
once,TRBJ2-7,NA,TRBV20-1,TGCAGTGCCATTGAGTACGAGCAGTACTTC,CSAIEYEQYF
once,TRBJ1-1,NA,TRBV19,TGTGCCAGTAGTATGGGGGCGCGCGGCACTGAAGCTTTCTTT,CASSMGARGTEAFF
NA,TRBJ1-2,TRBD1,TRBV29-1,TGCAGCGTTTCGATACAGGGGAGGGATAACTATGGCTACACCTTC,CSVSIQGRDNYGYTF
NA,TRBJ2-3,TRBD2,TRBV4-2,TGTGCCAGCAGCCAAGGTCTTAGCGGGGCCATCACAGATACGCAGTATTTT,CASSQGLSGAITDTQYF
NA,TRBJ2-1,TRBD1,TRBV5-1,TGCGCCAGCAGCCTGGGACAGGGGGCCAATGAGCAGTTCTTC,CASSLGQGANEQFF
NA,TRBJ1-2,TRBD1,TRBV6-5,TGTGCCAGCAGACAGGGGTTATATGGCTACACCTTC,CASRQGLYGYTF
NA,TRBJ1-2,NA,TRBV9,TGTGCCAGCAGCGTAGGATCTAACTATGGCTACACCTTC,CASSVGSNYGYTF
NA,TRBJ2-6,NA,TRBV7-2,TGTGCCAGCAGCCCCAAGGGGGTTGGGGCCAACGTCCTGACTTTC,CASSPKGVGANVLTF
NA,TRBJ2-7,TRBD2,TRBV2,TGTGCCAGCAGTCGACTAGCGGGAGTAGCCGAGCAGTACTTC,CASSRLAGVAEQYF
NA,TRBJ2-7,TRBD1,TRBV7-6,TGTGCCAGCAGCGCGAACCCGGGGACAGGGGATGGCGAGCAGTACTTC,CASSANPGTGDGEQYF
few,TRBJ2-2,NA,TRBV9,TGTGCCAGCAGCGTAGGGGGTTTGTTGAACACCTACACCGGGGAGCTGTTTTTT,CASSVGGLLNTYTGELFF
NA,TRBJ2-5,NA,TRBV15,TGTGCCACCAGCAGAGATCCCCTCGAGACCCAGTACTTC,CATSRDPLETQYF
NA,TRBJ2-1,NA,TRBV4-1,TGCGCCAGCAGCCAAGATCTGGTCATTCTCCGGGAGTCTTACAATGAGCAGTTCTTC,CASSQDLVILRESYNEQFF
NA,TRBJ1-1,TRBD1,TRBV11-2,TGTGCCAGCAGCCCCGACAGGGGGTTGATCACTGAAGCTTTCTTT,CASSPDRGLITEAFF
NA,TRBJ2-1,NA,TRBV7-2,TGTGCCAGCAGCTCACCGGGACTCTCCTACAATGAGCAGTTCTTC,CASSSPGLSYNEQFF
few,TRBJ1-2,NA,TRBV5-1,TGCGCCAGCAGCTTGGACAGTGCTAACTATGGCTACACCTTC,CASSLDSANYGYTF
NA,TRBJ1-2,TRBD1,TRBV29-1,TGCAGCGCTTTATTTGACAGGGGCTATGGCTACACCTTC,CSALFDRGYGYTF
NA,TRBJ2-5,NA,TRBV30,TGTGCCTGGAGTGTTGACAGGGAGACCCAGTACTTC,CAWSVDRETQYF
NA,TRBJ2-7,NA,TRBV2,TGTGCCAGCAGTGGGGCTGCCTACGAGCAGTACTTC,CASSGAAYEQYF
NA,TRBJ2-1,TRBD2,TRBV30,TGTGCCTGGAGTACGGCGGGAGGGTCCTCGAAGCAGTTCTTC,CAWSTAGGSSKQFF